Sequencing of this T cell receptor (beta chain) was carried out in a study of shared clonotypes between healthy human individuals. Study conclusions and caveats: Clonotype sharing across several donors was observed for about 5.2% of naive CD4 clonotypes. Relative to their counterparts shared across all four donors, non-shared clonotypes exhibited diminished generation probabilities.

The CDR3 has 15 residues. The junction had 9 bases not matched to a gene; V was cut back by 5 bases and J by 7 bases. Per the germline V gene, CDR1 is SGHRS and CDR2 is YFSETQ. Sorted-subset replicate PCRs used 150 to 200 ng of genomic DNA. This amount corresponded to 30,000 to 35,000 T cell genomes. Produced via immunoSEQ multiplex PCR; TCRdb's table is partial and in-frame only. The data show 2,500,000 or so clones, approximately 92% seen once. Only one count was recorded for this clone. Antigen: not known. A CD45RA+ naive subset and a CD45RA-negative memory subset were split from CD4+ cells. Material for sequencing was naive CD4+ T cells sorted from blood. Subset indicated: CD45RA+ positively selected. This chain connects TRBV5-1 to TRBJ1-6; 7 bases are shared with TRBD1. The source is a man aged 18 to 30 in good health. CDR3 coding DNA: TGCGCCAGCAGATACGGGACAGCTGGGAATTCACCCCTCCACTTT. Translation gives CASRYGTAGNSPLHF.